This TCR beta chain was obtained from a study of radiation and T cells in renal cell carcinoma. Findings and limits, study-wide: In blood, top tumor clones expanded by 2 weeks, shrinking by 4.

The assay was immunoSEQ multiplex PCR, and TCRdb's table has in-frame clones only and misses some. Among approximately 110,000 clones listed, roughly 80% were seen once. This clone appeared once. Antigen: not known. Time point: baseline pretreatment blood. Treatment defined: 15 Gy SBRT to primary tumor, nephrectomy 4 weeks later. Clear cell pathology was present in this patient's renal cell carcinoma. Germline lookup yields CDR1 SGDLS and CDR2 YYNGEE. The CDR3 sequence is 17 residues long. J gave up 3 bases and V 4 bases, and 7 bases lay outside the gene matches. The sequence was collected from a woman aged 60-75 years with renal cell carcinoma. This chain joins TRBV9 and TRBJ2-6; TRBD2 matches at 10 bases. Source: blood, taken from a patient whose treatment included radiotherapy and nephrectomy. In DNA, the CDR3 is TGTGCCAGCAGCCCCAGCGGGGGGGCAAATGGGGCCAACGTCCTGACTTTC. This codes for CASSPSGGANGANVLTF.